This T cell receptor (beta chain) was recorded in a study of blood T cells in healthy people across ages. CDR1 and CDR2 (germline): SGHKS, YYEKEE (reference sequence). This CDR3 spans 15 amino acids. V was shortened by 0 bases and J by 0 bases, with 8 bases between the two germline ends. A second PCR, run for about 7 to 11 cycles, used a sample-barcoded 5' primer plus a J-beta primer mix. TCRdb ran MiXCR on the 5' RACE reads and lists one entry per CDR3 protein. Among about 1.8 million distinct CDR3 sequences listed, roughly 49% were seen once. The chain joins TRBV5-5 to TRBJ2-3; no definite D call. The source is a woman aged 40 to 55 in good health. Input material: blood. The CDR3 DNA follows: TGTGCCAGCAGCTTGGACAGCTCTAGCACAGATACGCAGTATTTT. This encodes CASSLDSSSTDTQYF.